The sequence of this T cell receptor (beta chain) was determined in a study of Ad26.COV2.S vaccination and SARS-CoV-2 variants (dated by TCRdb to about 2021). Some background on the complete study: Vaccine-arm donors came from COV1001, a multicentre, randomized, double-blind, placebo-controlled phase I-IIa trial of Ad26.COV2.S in healthy adults. Throughout the experiments and outcome assessment, investigators stayed blinded to trial group allocation. TCRbeta repertoire sequencing was used to assess the specificity and breadth of SARS-CoV-2-reactive T cell receptors after Ad26.COV2.S vaccination. Dosing of Ad26.COV2.S was intramuscular, at either 5x10^10 or 1x10^11 viral particles, delivered as one shot or as two shots spaced 56 days apart. Trial participants were randomized into five groups of five: low-dose or high-dose Ad26.COV2.S given once or twice, or placebo on both occasions. The TCR-sequenced set comprised approximately 32 samples: some 20 Ad26.COV2.S vaccine recipients, 5 placebo recipients and 8 SARS-CoV-2 convalescent individuals.

CDR1 and CDR2 are drawn from the germline V gene: SGHVS, FQNEAQ. V trim: 2 bases; J trim: 2 bases; unmatched bases: 18. There are 20 amino acids in the CDR3, from cysteine to phenylalanine inclusive. Here the CDR3 DNA is all that survives: 60 bases in frame from base 1. Concerning this clone itself: What this receptor recognizes is not known. Per-nucleotide qualities are absent, and no much larger clonotype sits a single base away.

Overall study results and their limits: Compared with placebo recipients, Ad26.COV2.S recipients showed higher spike-specific TCR breadth (P = 0.0014). According to the authors, total T cell responses may have been underestimated by the TCR breadth and depth analyses. Comparing responses between vaccine doses or regimens was not something the study was powered to do. Vaccine and placebo recipients had comparable non-spike TCR breadth, which fits with the vaccine containing only spike. After vaccination, substantial breadth of spike-specific CD8+ and CD4+ T cell responses was reported.

The immunoSEQ Assay was used to sequence TCRbeta CDR3 regions. After extraction, genomic DNA underwent amplification by bias-controlled multiplex PCR, followed by high-throughput sequencing. The authors' pipeline ran thus. To quantify the absolute abundance of every unique TCRbeta CDR3 region, sequences were collapsed and filtered. Usable DNA was measured by amplifying reference genes present in all nucleated cells, and TCRbeta template counts were normalized to that usable DNA to estimate T cell fraction. Repertoire TCRs were annotated as SARS-CoV-2-specific when V gene, CDR3 amino acid sequence and J gene were exactly matched to a known reactive TCR set. The reference SARS-CoV-2 TCR set was obtained from MIRA and was filtered for enrichment in COVID-19-positive ImmuneCODE repertoires, whereby public or cross-reactive TCRs were removed. Drawing on the MIRA antigens, annotated TCRs were analysed further at the level of specific ORF or position within ORF. Depth was the summed frequency of annotated unique rearrangements, while breadth was defined as annotated unique rearrangements over total unique productive rearrangements. Two-sided Wilcoxon rank-sum tests were applied when comparing TCR breadth between groups. TCRdb took this table from immuneACCESS and kept in-frame rearrangements with V and J called. Such tables lack part of the clones; where checked against another copy, unresolved V genes explain under half of the gap, and the rest is unexplained. D and trimming come from the DNA, and the V and J calls and clone size come from that table. The sample contains more than 300,000 clones, about nine tenths of them found a single time. The ten largest make up 5.5% to 7% of the sample.

What this sample's treatment or condition label stands for: 15 to 20 received Ad26.COV2.S at low or high dose, single or two shots; about 5 received placebo; per-sample allocation not given. For vaccine and placebo recipients, the sequenced repertoires came from samples collected on day 63 after the first injection. In Cohort 1b, 25 or so adults aged 18-55 years were enrolled at a single site in Boston, USA, between 29 July and 7 August 2020. Ad26.COV2.S consisted of a replication-incompetent adenovirus type 26 vector by which a prefusion-stabilized SARS-CoV-2 spike protein from the original Wuhan strain was expressed.

The sequence was obtained from a person aged 18-65 years who received the Ad26.COV2.S COVID-19 vaccine or a placebo. The chain uses TRBV7-8 and TRBJ2-7, and TRBD1 matches 10 of the central bases. Specimen: peripheral blood, collected in a trial of Ad26.COV2.S vaccine versus placebo. The nucleotide sequence is TGTGCCAGCAGCTTATCCTCGCATGTCTTCGGGGGACAGGGGACCTACGAGCAGTACTTC. It specifies CASSLSSHVFGGQGTYEQYF.